This T cell receptor beta chain was identified during a study of T cells in Graves' hyperthyroidism and ophthalmopathy. Turning to the study itself: At the time of initial diagnosis and before any treatment, peripheral blood was collected.

The CDR3 totals 15 residues. V was pared by 0 bases and J by 7 bases, with 6 bases of the junction left unmatched. Germline-derived CDR1 and CDR2 are SGHRS and YFSETQ. There are a few counts of this clonotype. Its specificity is unknown. Patients aged 18 to 65 had newly diagnosed hyperthyroidism lasting under 2 months. PBMCs were collected from an approximately 9.2 ml volume of fresh peripheral blood. Using RNA transcripts as the source, TCR beta CDR3 regions were amplified. HTBI primers were employed in a first-round RT-PCR of the TCR CDR3. One entry per CDR3 protein, called by TCRdb with MiXCR from the multiplex PCR reads. The sample consists of some 620,000 distinct CDR3 sequences, about a sixth of them appearing once. General study findings and limits: Within blood appeared most thyroid clonotypes that had expanded above 0.001.

The TCR originated in a woman aged 25 to 39 with Graves' hyperthyroidism. The sequenced sample consisted of blood. The genes are TRBV5-1 and TRBJ2-2, with 7 bases fitting TRBD2. The CDR3 nucleotides are TGCGCCAGCAGCTTGGACGGCCGGGGGGACGGGGAGCTGTTTTTT. It codes for CASSLDGRGDGELFF.